These 2 T cell receptor beta chains were sequenced from one sample in a study of T cell repertoires and leukemia-associated antigens. TCRdb fed the 5' RACE reads into MiXCR, producing one record per CDR3 protein. The table includes 9,000 to 15,000 distinct CDR3 sequences, over 40% detected once. No antigen has been identified for these receptors. Sequenced input: CD3+ T cells sorted from blood and cultured. The receptors stem from a female donor in good health.

Only a few counts were recorded for this clonotype. The chain recombines TRBV6-4 with TRBJ2-6, with D uncertain. Germline CDR1 MRHNA, CDR2 SNTAGT. Trimming took off 3 bases at V and 0 bases at J, with 9 bases between the two ends. This CDR3 has 16 amino acids. The CDR3 loop is CASSEGVSSGANVLTF. CDR3 in DNA: TGTGCCAGCAGTGAGGGCGTTAGCTCTGGGGCCAACGTCCTGACTTTC.

Turning to this clonotype: A read error may produce the germline difference seen at one junction end. This chain uses TRBV7-2 with TRBJ2-6, with 8 positions matching TRBD2. The CDR3 totals 12 residues. Germline V CDR1 and CDR2: SGHTA, FQGNSA. Written as DNA, the CDR3 is TGTGCCAGCAGCTCTCGACTGATGGGACTAGCTTTC. Protein: CASSSRLMGLAF.